This entry lists 19 T cell receptor beta chains sequenced from one sample in a study of blood T cell repertoires in COVID-19 (dated by TCRdb to between 2020 and 2021). The protocol used for the library was the immunoSEQ multiplex PCR assay. In TCRdb, the immuneACCESS table is reduced to in-frame sequences with V and J assigned. These tables do not hold every clone; where another copy was compared, an unresolved V gene accounts for under half, and the others remain unexplained. Within this sample are tens of thousands of clones, with roughly nine tenths of them counted one time only. Of the sample, around 1.9% falls within the top ten clones. The sample taken for sequencing was peripheral blood. The receptors derive from a woman aged 55-70 years with acute or convalescent COVID-19.

The V and J genes are TRBV6-2 or TRBV6-3 and TRBJ2-7; possibly TRBD1 for D (5 bases). The CDR3 is 15 amino acids. CDR1 is MNHEY and CDR2 is SVGEGT in the germline V gene. Trimming took 4 bases from V and 9 from J, leaving 22 bases between them. In nucleotides, the CDR3 is TGTGCCAGCAGTTCACCGACTGGATTTTGGGGCGGGCAGTACTTC. Translating it yields CASSSPTGFWGGQYF.

This sequence joins TRBV3-1 (or the pseudogene TRBV3-2) and TRBJ2-1, with unresolved D. Germline-derived CDR1 and CDR2 are LGHDT and YNNKEL (reference sequence). Trimming took off 0 bases at V and 0 bases at J, with 6 bases between the two ends. The CDR3 covers 15 residues. CDR3 sequence: CASSQDSGSYNEQFF. In nucleotides, the CDR3 is TGTGCCAGCAGCCAAGACAGTGGCTCCTACAATGAGCAGTTCTTC.

Concerning this clone itself: Within the sample, other DNA sequences also encode this same CDR3. V is TRBV5-1 and J is TRBJ1-2, with 11 bases aligning to TRBD1. In germline, CDR1 is SGHRS, CDR2 YFSETQ. The ends lost 0 bases at V and 6 bases at J; junction bases unmatched: 1. CDR3 length equals 14 residues. As DNA, the CDR3 is TGCGCCAGCAGCTTGGCGGGACAGGGGGATGGCTACACCTTC. Amino acid sequence: CASSLAGQGDGYTF.

The J gene is TRBJ2-1, the V gene TRBV5-4, with TRBD2 as a possible D gene (6 bases). The V end lost 0 bases, the J end lost 0 bases, and 13 bases lay between the germline ends. This CDR3 contains 17 residues. CDR1 SGHNT and CDR2 YYREEE come from the germline V gene (reference sequence). The CDR3 protein is CASSLAERVDSYNEQFF. In DNA form, the CDR3 reads TGTGCCAGCAGCTTGGCCGAGCGGGTCGACTCCTACAATGAGCAGTTCTTC.

As to this clone: The junction departs from germline at one end; a sequencing error may be responsible. The chain couples TRBV19 to TRBJ2-1, with TRBD1 identical over 7 bases. The CDR3 consists of 13 residues. Germline CDR1 reads LNHDA; CDR2 reads SQIVND (reference sequence). The CDR3 protein is CASSTQLPGQRLF. CDR3 bases: TGTGCCAGTAGTACTCAGTTACCGGGACAGCGGCTCTTC.

At least ten counts were recorded for this clone. V is TRBV24-1 and J is TRBJ2-1, with a weak D call TRBD2 (5 bases). V was pared by 3 bases and J by 4 bases, with 6 bases between. CDR1 and CDR2 from the germline V gene are KGHDR and SFDVKD. The CDR3 totals 13 residues. This CDR3 reads CATSDGLYNEQFF. The CDR3 bases are TGTGCCACCAGTGATGGACTGTACAATGAGCAGTTCTTC.

V usage is TRBV5-1 and J usage is TRBJ1-1; 7 bases fit TRBD1. The CDR3 consists of 13 residues. Germline CDR1 SGHRS, CDR2 YFSETQ. V gave up 2 bases and J gave up 4 bases; unmatched junction bases: 2. CDR3 loop: CASSLSGGTEAFF. The CDR3 DNA sequence: TGCGCCAGCAGCTTATCAGGGGGCACTGAAGCTTTCTTT.

J is TRBJ1-2 and V is TRBV5-1, with D perhaps matching TRBD1 (6 bases). Deletions cut 0 bases from V and 6 bases from J, with 15 bases between. The CDR3 runs to 15 residues. The germline V gene encodes CDR1 SGHRS and CDR2 YFSETQ. This CDR3 is CASSLVGTSENGYTF. The CDR3 DNA reads as TGCGCCAGCAGCTTGGTGGGGACATCCGAAAATGGCTACACCTTC.

This chain connects TRBV28 to TRBJ1-5; no firm D call. Trimming shortened V by 3 bases and J by 4 bases, and 13 bases separated the two germline ends. Germline CDR1 MDHEN, CDR2 SYDVKM. The CDR3 length is 15 residues. The CDR3 DNA reads TGTGCCAGCAGTTTCCGGGTCCCATGGAATCAGCCCCAGCATTTT. Encoded protein: CASSFRVPWNQPQHF.

This chain joins TRBV4-1 and TRBJ1-2; 11 bases line up with TRBD1. V gave up 4 bases and J gave up 2 bases; unmatched junction bases: 3. The CDR3 extends over 15 amino acids. Germline loops: CDR1 MGHRA, CDR2 YSYEKL. CDR3 loop: CASSPGQGANYGYTF. DNA of the CDR3: TGCGCCAGCAGCCCCGGACAGGGGGCGAACTATGGCTACACCTTC.

The rearrangement joins TRBV24-1 to TRBJ1-3; perhaps TRBD1 as D (5 bases). In germline, CDR1 is KGHDR, CDR2 SFDVKD. This CDR3 has 16 amino acids. Trimming removed 2 bases at V and 0 bases at J, with 10 bases between. In DNA, the CDR3 is TGTGCCACCAGTGATTCCAGACAGAGCTCTGGAAACACCATATATTTT. It yields the protein CATSDSRQSSGNTIYF.

The chain links TRBV6-2 or TRBV6-3 to TRBJ2-1; D perhaps matches TRBD2 (5 bases). V shed 2 bases and J shed 1 base, with 12 bases lying between them. Germline assignment: CDR1 MNHEY and CDR2 SVGEGT. The CDR3 is 16 amino acids. DNA of the CDR3: TGTGCCAGCAGTTACGATGGACTTGCATCCTACAATGAGCAGTTCTTC. It encodes CASSYDGLASYNEQFF.

This clone showed up just a few times. The V call is TRBV4-2, the J call TRBJ2-7, with D possibly matching TRBD1 (5 bases). The CDR3 is 14 residues long. Germline V gene data show CDR1 as LGHNA and CDR2 as YNFKEQ. The V end was cut by 2 bases, the J end by 4 bases, with 12 bases between. CDR3 sequence (DNA): TGTGCCAGCAGCCAATCAGGGATGCAATACGAGCAGTACTTC. This translates into CASSQSGMQYEQYF.

The chain is built from TRBV27 and TRBJ1-2; 7 nucleotides align to TRBD1. V dropped 6 bases and J dropped 5; count of bases not matched to a gene: 9. Germline CDR1 MNHEY, CDR2 SMNVEV (reference sequence). The CDR3 length is 14 residues. The CDR3 DNA sequence: TGTGCCAGCAGCAAACAGGGGCCGGCTTATGGCTACACCTTC. It specifies CASSKQGPAYGYTF.

The chain combines TRBV5-1 with TRBJ2-2; unclear D gene. Germline V lookup: CDR1 SGHRS, CDR2 YFSETQ. V lost 3 bases and J lost 0, with 9 bases in between. The CDR3 is 15 amino acids. CDR3 in amino acids: CASSWVGPNTGELFF. The DNA of the CDR3 is TGCGCCAGCAGCTGGGTTGGGCCGAACACCGGGGAGCTGTTTTTT.

The rearrangement links TRBV7-9 to TRBJ1-6; D might be TRBD1 (5 bases). The CDR3 is 13 amino acids. V was pared by 5 bases and J by 10 bases, with 12 bases between. CDR1 is SEHNR, CDR2 FQNEAQ, per germline (reference sequence). For the CDR3, the DNA is TGTGCCAGCAGCCAATTAGGGGAATCACCCCTCCACTTT. Translated, it gives CASSQLGESPLHF. The complete variable domain, with remaining parts taken from reference TRBV7-9 and TRBJ1-6, reads DTGVSQNPRHKITKRGQNVTFRCDPISEHNRLYWYRQTLGQGPEFLTYFQNEAQLEKSRLLSDRFSAERPKGSFSTLEIQRTEQGDSAMYLCASSQLGESPLHFGNGTRLTVT.

CDR3 loop: CASRLQQGLVTEAFF. The CDR3 coding sequence is TGTGCCAGCAGACTCCAACAGGGGTTAGTCACTGAAGCTTTCTTT. The chain has TRBV3-1 (or the pseudogene TRBV3-2) and TRBJ1-1, with 7 bases matching TRBD1. The CDR3 loop spans 15 amino acids. V was clipped by 6 bases and J by 4 bases; unmatched bases: 11. Germline V gene lookup returns CDR1 LGHDT and CDR2 YNNKEL (reference sequence).

The chain links TRBV24-1 to TRBJ2-7, with 8 bases that match TRBD1. The CDR3 is 15 amino acids. Trimming cost V 3 bases and J 4 bases; bases outside gene matches: 7. CDR1 is KGHDR, CDR2 SFDVKD, per germline. This chain's CDR3 is CATSDPRTGRYEQYF. The CDR3 DNA reads TGTGCCACCAGTGATCCACGGACAGGGCGGTACGAGCAGTACTTC.

The genes are TRBV14 and TRBJ2-7, with D perhaps matching TRBD1 (5 bases). V shed 8 bases and J shed 2 bases, with 10 bases lying between them. CDR3 length equals 12 residues. Germline V gene sequence: CDR1 SGHDN, CDR2 FVKESK. The DNA of the CDR3 is TGTGCCAGCGGAGCAGGGCCCTACGAGCAGTACTTC. Translated, it gives CASGAGPYEQYF.